This TCR beta chain was identified in a study of regulatory T cells in long-lasting Graves disease. Study results and limitations: Those with persistent Graves' had less TCR diversity than newly diagnosed patients.

The ends were cut back, 7 bases at V and 1 base at J, with 16 bases in the middle. CDR1 and CDR2 (germline): ENHRY, SYGVKD. This CDR3 has 16 amino acids. As for this clonotype: The antigen remains undetermined.

Time point meaning: newly diagnosed GD, antithyroid drugs for less than 3 months. The TCR library was made from RNA that had been extracted from PBMCs in TRIzol. Libraries of TCR beta came from iRepertoire HTBI primers plus Arm-PCR of CDR3 regions. A single record per CDR3 protein comes from TCRdb applying MiXCR to the multiplex PCR reads. The sample includes 400,000 to 500,000 distinct CDR3 sequences, around 13% of them seen just once. This same sample was also part of a study on T cells in Graves' hyperthyroidism and ophthalmopathy.

This receptor was identified in a woman between 45 and 65 years old with Graves disease. Here the sequenced sample was peripheral blood mononuclear cells (PBMCs), taken at new diagnosis, from a patient treated with antithyroid drugs. This rearrangement joins TRBV10-3 to TRBJ2-2; D possibly corresponds to TRBD2 (6 bases). Here the CDR3 DNA reads TGTGCCATCACCAGCCGCTCTAGCGAGAACACCGGGGAGCTGTTTTTT. Its protein is CAITSRSSENTGELFF.